The T cell receptor beta chain described here comes from a study of human T cells and chemical hapten exposure (dated by TCRdb to about 2021). For the wider study: For sensitization, 2% DPC in acetone was applied to a roughly 2 cm by roughly 2 cm area of upper inner arm skin. Throughout the roughly 26-week study period, patients were also given weekly therapeutic DPC doses on the scalp. Patch testing on the upper back used Finn chambers containing 0.01% DPC, with scoring done after 6 days according to International Contact Dermatitis Research Group standards. The patient cohort, mostly female, included alopecia areata with under or over 50% scalp involvement, alopecia totalis and alopecia universalis. Libraries were combined into a pool for sequencing, and differences in TCR yield between samples came mainly from small differences in library volumes within the pool. In alopecia patients, the study followed how the peripheral blood TCR repertoire changed in vivo over primary and secondary sensitization to diphenylcyclopropenone (DPC), a hapten. Blood was sampled from patients pre-sensitization (week 0) and at 2, 6 and about 24 weeks after DPC sensitization. Approximately 28 alopecia patients gave blood for TCR sequencing at one to four time points (pre-sensitization, 2, 6 and 24 weeks).

A word on this clonotype: No antigen is known for it. Base qualities are not provided; no much larger clone lies one nucleotide away.

Library generation was performed with RACE. Instrument on record: NextSeq 500. During library preparation, unique molecular identifiers were attached to individual cDNA molecules so that TCRs could be counted in a quantitative, reproducible way. Each blood RNA sample was used to sequence both TCR alpha and TCR beta chains. Per the authors' processing: A median of approximately 100,000 TCRs per sample was observed, with a range of roughly 23,224 to 750,000. The Decombinator software suite was used to annotate V, J and CDR3 in the TCR reads. Every sample was subsampled to the same number of TCRs (28,000) for the PS versus PT1 abundance plots. TCRs were defined as expanded if absent before sensitization and observed at least eight times at the 2-week time point. The public reads were reprocessed in TCRdb via fastp at Q25 and MiXCR, keeping in-frame beta chains. Records with the same CDR3 protein are collapsed into one entry carrying the most frequent genes and DNA. TCRdb's processing, not the authors', yielded these V and J calls. The sample table shows roughly 200,000 distinct CDR3 sequences, and approximately 24% are seen once. About 2.5% of the sample is taken by the ten largest.

Beyond this particular receptor, the publication reports: The number of PT1 expanded TCRs positively correlated with patch test score, significant at thresholds 8, 16 and 32 but not 4. Expanded TCRs formed significantly more large CDR3 similarity clusters than pre-sensitization or healthy control sets, consistent with antigen-driven responses. Because all patients had alopecia, a presumed autoimmune disease, the immune response of the patients might differ from that of healthy individuals. After repeated subsampling, the strength of the expansion versus patch-test correlation and the threshold at which it became significant changed. DPC sensitization did not change the number of TCRs with a frequency above 1 in 1000, and there was no evidence of changes in global repertoire structure.

The CDR3 covers 15 residues, taking in both the cysteine and the phenylalanine. Solely the CDR3 DNA is kept, with 45 bases framed from the first base. Trimmed from V: 5 bases; trimmed from J: 7 bases; junction bases lacking a gene match: 10. According to the germline V gene, CDR1 reads KGHDR and CDR2 reads SFDVKD. Sample time point, as interpreted from the label and publication: patch test 3, about 24 weeks after DPC sensitization. This sample's treatment or condition label indicates: therapeutic diphenylcyclopropenone sensitization with weekly scalp DPC. At every patch-test visit, the blood draw took place before the patch test was put on. To be eligible, patients had to be aged 18 to 70, diagnosed with alopecia and judged suitable for DPC therapy, while pregnant patients were excluded. Total RNA was extracted from unfractionated whole blood that had been collected in Tempus Blood RNA tubes.

The rearranged segments are TRBV24-1 and TRBJ2-1; TRBD2 fits 7 bases in the junction. The sample in question was whole blood, obtained in connection with sensitization to the hapten diphenylcyclopropenone (DPC). This clonotype originated in a woman aged 40 to 50 with alopecia areata. Some clones in this sample may be carry-over from other donors' samples. This receptor carries the CDR3 CATSAGGRPPNEQFF. The nucleotide sequence is given as TGTGCCACCAGTGCGGGCGGGAGACCCCCGAATGAGCAGTTCTTC.